Below, one T cell receptor (beta chain) is given with its context. Its antigen is still unknown. These data come from a study of T cell repertoires in ileal Crohn's disease. Study-wide background: Patients had a median approximately 7.2-year disease duration, and roughly 38% were active smokers. Findings and limits, study-wide: Sorted CD8 T cells held more high-frequency clones than CD4. Compared with non-smokers, active smokers at surgery showed more clonal expansions.

There are 12 residues in the CDR3. Germline CDR1 MDHEN, CDR2 SYDVKM. Trimming removed 4 bases from V and 11 bases from J, with 13 bases in between. The protocol was immunoSEQ multiplex PCR, while the TCRdb copy is restricted to in-frame clones and leaves out a portion. The data show about 6,600 clones, with 55% to 75% seen just once and roughly a tenth held by the top ten. The chain carries TRBV28 and TRBJ2-3; D is possibly TRBD1 (6 bases). This TCR came from an adult with Crohn's disease. Sequenced: ileal tissue. CDR3 nucleotide sequence: TGTGCCAGCAGTTCAGGGGTCGATGGGCAGTATTTT. Protein sequence: CASSSGVDGQYF.